These T cell receptor beta chains were read from a single sample in a study of spatial heterogeneity in lung cancer. TCRdb re-called the 5' RACE reads through MiXCR, storing one row per CDR3 protein. The sample consists of around 110,000 distinct CDR3 sequences, about 12% of them appearing once. Sequencing used PBMCs, obtained at follow-up. Every receptor here comes from a male donor with early-stage non-small cell lung cancer. CDR3s include the opening cysteine and the closing phenylalanine or tryptophan. The D gene is left open where the match is weak. Clone sizes are given selectively: once, few, many, or a class where the clone is expanded.

d_call	cdr3_length	clone_size	v_call	j_call	cdr3_nt	cdr3_aa
.	15	.	TRBV7-2	TRBJ1-2	TGTGCCAGCAGCTTCCGTGACACAGGGTTAGGTGGCTACACCTTC	CASSFRDTGLGGYTF
TRBD1	14	few	TRBV20-1	TRBJ2-3	TGCAGTGCTAGGGGGACAGGTAGCACAGATACGCAGTATTTT	CSARGTGSTDTQYF
.	13	.	TRBV24-1	TRBJ2-3	TGTGCCACCAGTGAAAGGGTGGGAGATACGCAGTATTTT	CATSERVGDTQYF
.	16	.	TRBV28	TRBJ2-5	TGTGCCAGCACCCAAGCGCCGGGGGTAGGGCAAGAGACCCAGTACTTC	CASTQAPGVGQETQYF
.	12	few	TRBV6-6	TRBJ2-3	TGTGCCAGCAGGGGAGTTACAGATACGCAGTATTTT	CASRGVTDTQYF
TRBD1	15	.	TRBV3-1	TRBJ2-1	TGTGCCAGCAGCCCGGACAGGAGCTCCTACAATGAGCAGTTCTTC	CASSPDRSSYNEQFF
.	13	few	TRBV4-3	TRBJ2-3	TGCGCCAGCAGCCCAGGGACAACAGATACGCAGTATTTT	CASSPGTTDTQYF
TRBD1	14	.	TRBV5-1	TRBJ1-1	TGCGCCAGCAGCTGGACAGGTTGGAACACTGAAGCTTTCTTT	CASSWTGWNTEAFF
.	14	.	TRBV9	TRBJ2-2	TGTGCCAGCAGCGTAGAGCGGCGCACCGGGGAGCTGTTTTTT	CASSVERRTGELFF
.	12	.	TRBV6-5	TRBJ1-1	TGTGCCACCAGGTATGGTGACCTCGAAGCTTTCTTT	CATRYGDLEAFF
TRBD1	15	.	TRBV11-3	TRBJ2-1	TGTGCCAGCAGCCAGGACAGGGGGGAATACAATGAGCAGTTCTTC	CASSQDRGEYNEQFF
.	14	many	TRBV12-3/TRBV12-4	TRBJ1-5	TGTGCCAGCAGTTTAGAACAGGGAGGCCAGCCCCAGCATTTT	CASSLEQGGQPQHF
.	17	few	TRBV2	TRBJ2-5	TGTGCCAGCAGTTCTTTGGCGGGACAAGTTGGTGGAGAGACCCAGTACTTC	CASSSLAGQVGGETQYF
.	15	many	TRBV4-2	TRBJ2-7	TGTGCCAGCAGCCAAGATCGGCAGGGGGGATTCGAGCAGTACTTC	CASSQDRQGGFEQYF
.	13	many	TRBV10-3	TRBJ2-1	TGTGCCATCAGTCCTAGCTCCTACAATGAGCAGTTCTTC	CAISPSSYNEQFF
TRBD1	15	many	TRBV7-2	TRBJ1-6	TGTGCCAGCAGCTTAGCCGACAGGGCGGAATCACCCCTCCACTTT	CASSLADRAESPLHF
.	16	.	TRBV7-9	TRBJ2-4	TGTGCCAGCAGCTCCCAGAGGGGGATGACCAAAAACATTCAGTACTTC	CASSSQRGMTKNIQYF
.	15	few	TRBV7-2	TRBJ2-5	TGTGCCAGCAGCTTGGACCCCTGGTCTAGGGAGACCCAGTACTTC	CASSLDPWSRETQYF
.	14	.	TRBV5-1	TRBJ1-4	TGCGCCAGCAAAACAGGGATGACTAATGAAAAACTGTTTTTT	CASKTGMTNEKLFF